This TCR beta chain was documented in a study of T cells in women clearing cervical HPV infection. Turning to the study itself: Controls' single incident HPV16 infection cleared within 12 months without precancer. Whole-study findings and limits: Effector/memory and HPV-specific T cells were not isolated, and association timing is unknown.

The repertoire was sequenced with immunoSEQ multiplex PCR; TCRdb's copy has only in-frame clones and lacks some. The data include tens of thousands of clones; the top ten clones carry roughly 17%. Dot-blot hybridization genotyped cervical HPV amplified with MY09/MY11 PCR. Comments on this clone: Its antigen is not identified. The missing CDR3 end, 3 residues past where the read stops, is filled in from the germline J gene.

The germline V gene encodes CDR1 SGHAT and CDR2 FQNNGV. This CDR3 spans 14 amino acids. The rearrangement joins TRBV11-2 to TRBJ2-3; D is unclear. Sequencing was carried out using blood buffy coat. This clonotype originated in a woman between 18 and 70 years old with a cervical HPV16 infection that either progressed to CIN3+ or cleared (not recorded which). The covered CDR3 bases are TGTGCCAGCAGCCCCGGTCCGTTCCAAGAGACG. The encoded protein is CASSPGPFQET. The CDR3 in full is CASSPGPFQETQYF.